This TCR beta chain was captured in a study of OX40 agonist ivuxolimab in advanced cancers. CDR1 and CDR2 from the germline V gene are LNHDA and SQIVND (reference sequence). The CDR3 is 17 amino acids. After removal of 2 bases from V and 4 bases from J, the junction contained 11 bases not matched to a gene. Sequencing was performed with immunoSEQ multiplex PCR; in TCRdb, only in-frame clones are kept and a portion is missing. Of over 85,000 clones detected, roughly 87% appear once; the ten largest clones hold under 2%. The sample here was CD4+ or CD8+ T cells sorted from blood, taken in a trial of the OX40 agonist ivuxolimab. This sequence was found in an adult with an advanced solid tumor such as melanoma, head and neck, liver or kidney cancer. The chain recombines TRBV19 with TRBJ1-2; 9 bases line up with TRBD1. CDR3 nucleotide sequence: TGTGCCAGTAGTATAAGGGATACAGGGGGCGACGGCTATGGCTACACCTTC. It codes for CASSIRDTGGDGYGYTF.